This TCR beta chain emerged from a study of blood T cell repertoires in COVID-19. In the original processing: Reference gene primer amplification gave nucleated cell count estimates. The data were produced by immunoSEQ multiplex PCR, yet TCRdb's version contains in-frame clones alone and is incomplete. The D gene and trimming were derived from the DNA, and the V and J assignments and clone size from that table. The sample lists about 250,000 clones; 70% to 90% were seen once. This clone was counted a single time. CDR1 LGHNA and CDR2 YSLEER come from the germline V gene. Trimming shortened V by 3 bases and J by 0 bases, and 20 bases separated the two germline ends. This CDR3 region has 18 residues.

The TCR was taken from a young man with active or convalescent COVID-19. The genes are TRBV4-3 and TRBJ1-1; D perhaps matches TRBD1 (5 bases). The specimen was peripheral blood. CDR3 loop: CASSHTSTGQGMNTEAFF. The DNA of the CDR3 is TGCGCCAGCAGCCACACCAGTACAGGTCAAGGTATGAACACTGAAGCTTTCTTT.